This T cell receptor beta chain came from a study of identical twins. Whole-study findings and limits: Invariant MAIT and iNKT cells could partly confound zero-insertion analyses. Conclusions leaned on cross-sectional statistical analysis and did not track the same donors over time.

A word on this clonotype: Its antigen is not identified.

Carrying unique molecular identifiers, the cDNA also gained a universal primer site through template switching. One entry per CDR3 protein results from TCRdb running MiXCR on the 5' RACE reads. This table has 270,000 or so distinct CDR3 sequences, approximately 8.3% appearing once. The CDR3 is made up of 16 amino acids. V was shortened by 4 bases and J by 2 bases, with 18 bases between the two germline ends. CDR1 and CDR2 from the germline V gene are SGHAT and FQNNGV. The sample also formed part of further work on yellow fever vaccine responses in identical twins.

This TCR derives from a woman between 18 and 30 years old in good health. Sequencing was performed on CD8+ T cells sorted from blood. The chain is built from TRBV11-2 and TRBJ2-7, with D possibly being TRBD2 (5 bases). CDR3 coding DNA: TGTGCCAGCAGCTACGGGGTGACGGGGAGAGCCTACGAGCAGTACTTC. It specifies CASSYGVTGRAYEQYF.